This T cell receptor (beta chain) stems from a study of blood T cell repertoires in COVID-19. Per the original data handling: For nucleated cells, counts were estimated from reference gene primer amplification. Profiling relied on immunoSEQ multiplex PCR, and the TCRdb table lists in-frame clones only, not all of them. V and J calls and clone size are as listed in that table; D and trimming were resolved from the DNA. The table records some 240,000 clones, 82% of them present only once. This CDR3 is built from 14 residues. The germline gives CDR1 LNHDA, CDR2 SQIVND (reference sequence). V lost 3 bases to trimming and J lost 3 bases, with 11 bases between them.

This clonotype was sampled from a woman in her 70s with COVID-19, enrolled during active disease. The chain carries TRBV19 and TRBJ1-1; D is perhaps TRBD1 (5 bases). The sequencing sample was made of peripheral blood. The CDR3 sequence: CASSILARDTEAFF. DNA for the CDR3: TGTGCCAGTAGTATCCTTGCCAGGGACACTGAAGCTTTCTTT. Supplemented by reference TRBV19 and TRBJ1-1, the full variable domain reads DGGITQSPKYLFRKEGQNVTLSCEQNLNHDAMYWYRQDPGQGLRLIYYSQIVNDFQKGDIAEGYSVSREKKESFPLTVTSAQKNPTAFYLCASSILARDTEAFFGQGTRLTVV.